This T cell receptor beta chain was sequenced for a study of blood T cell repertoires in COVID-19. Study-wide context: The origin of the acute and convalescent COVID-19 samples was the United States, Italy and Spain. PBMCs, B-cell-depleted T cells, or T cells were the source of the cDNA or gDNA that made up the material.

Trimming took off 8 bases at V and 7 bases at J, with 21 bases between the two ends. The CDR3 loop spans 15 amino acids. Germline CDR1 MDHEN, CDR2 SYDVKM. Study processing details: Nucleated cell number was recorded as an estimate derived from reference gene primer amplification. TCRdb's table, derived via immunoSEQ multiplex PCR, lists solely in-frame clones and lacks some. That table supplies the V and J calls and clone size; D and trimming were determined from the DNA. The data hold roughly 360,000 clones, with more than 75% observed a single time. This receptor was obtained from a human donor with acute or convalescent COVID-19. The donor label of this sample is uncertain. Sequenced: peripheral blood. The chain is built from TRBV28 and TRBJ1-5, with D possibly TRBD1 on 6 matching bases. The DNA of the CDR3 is TGTGCCAGCCACTGGGGGCAGGGGTACGGGCAGCCCCAGCATTTT. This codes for CASHWGQGYGQPQHF.